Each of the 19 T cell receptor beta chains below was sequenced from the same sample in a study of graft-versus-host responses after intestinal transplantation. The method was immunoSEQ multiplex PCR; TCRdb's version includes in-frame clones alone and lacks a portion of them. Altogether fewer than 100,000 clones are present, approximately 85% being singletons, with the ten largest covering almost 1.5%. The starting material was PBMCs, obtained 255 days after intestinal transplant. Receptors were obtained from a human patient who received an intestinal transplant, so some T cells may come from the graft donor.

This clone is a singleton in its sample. CDR3 nucleotide sequence: TGTGCCAGCAGCACCAGCTTACAGGATTATTCACCCCTCCACTTT. Translating gives CASSTSLQDYSPLHF. The gene calls are TRBV9 and TRBJ1-6; a weak D match, TRBD1 (5 bases). The CDR3 runs to 15 residues. The germline V and J ends were trimmed by 4 bases and 8 bases, with 16 bases remaining between them. Germline CDR1 is SGDLS and CDR2 is YYNGEE. The entire variable domain, with the rest obtained from reference TRBV9 and TRBJ1-6, is as follows: DSGVTQTPKHLITATGQRVTLRCSPRSGDLSVYWYQQSLDQGLQFLIQYYNGEERAKGNILERFSAQQFPDLHSELNLSSLELGDSALYFCASSTSLQDYSPLHFGNGTRLTVT.

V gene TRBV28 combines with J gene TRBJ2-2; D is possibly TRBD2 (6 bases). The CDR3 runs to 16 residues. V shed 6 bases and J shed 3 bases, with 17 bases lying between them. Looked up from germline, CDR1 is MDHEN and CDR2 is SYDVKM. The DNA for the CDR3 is TGTGCCAGCAGCCGCACTAGCAGAGGGGACACCGGGGAGCTGTTTTTT. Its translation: CASSRTSRGDTGELFF.

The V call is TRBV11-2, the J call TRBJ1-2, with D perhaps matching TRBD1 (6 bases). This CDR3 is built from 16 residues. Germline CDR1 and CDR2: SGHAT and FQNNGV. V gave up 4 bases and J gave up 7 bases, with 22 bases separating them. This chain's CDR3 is CASSSPWTDRIGGYTF. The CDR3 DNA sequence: TGTGCCAGCAGCTCCCCCTGGACAGACCGGATCGGTGGCTACACCTTC.

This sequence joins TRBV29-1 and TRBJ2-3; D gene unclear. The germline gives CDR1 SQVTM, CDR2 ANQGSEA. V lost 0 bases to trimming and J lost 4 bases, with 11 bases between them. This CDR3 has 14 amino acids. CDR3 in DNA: TGCAGCGTTGAAGAATATGGGTCAGCAGATACGCAGTATTTT. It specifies CSVEEYGSADTQYF.

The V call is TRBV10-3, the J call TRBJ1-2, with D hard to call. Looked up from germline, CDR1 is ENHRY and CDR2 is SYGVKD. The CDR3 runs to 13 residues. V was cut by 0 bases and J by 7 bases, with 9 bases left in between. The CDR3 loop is CAISESNGVGYTF. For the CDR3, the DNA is TGTGCCATCAGTGAGTCGAACGGGGTTGGCTACACCTTC.

CDR3 in amino acids: CSVTTGFWNTEAFF. Written as DNA, the CDR3 is TGCAGCGTTACCACAGGGTTTTGGAACACTGAAGCTTTCTTT. V is TRBV29-1 and J is TRBJ1-1, with D possibly being TRBD1 (6 bases). V was shortened by 5 bases and J by 1 base, with 14 bases between the two germline ends. Germline CDR1 reads SQVTM; CDR2 reads ANQGSEA. The CDR3 contains 14 residues.

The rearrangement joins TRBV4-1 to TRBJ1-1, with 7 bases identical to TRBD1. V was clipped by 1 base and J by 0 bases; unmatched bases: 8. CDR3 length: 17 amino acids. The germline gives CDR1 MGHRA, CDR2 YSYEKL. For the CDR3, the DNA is TGCGCCAGCAGCCAAGTTGGATTGGGACAGTTGAACACTGAAGCTTTCTTT. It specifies CASSQVGLGQLNTEAFF.

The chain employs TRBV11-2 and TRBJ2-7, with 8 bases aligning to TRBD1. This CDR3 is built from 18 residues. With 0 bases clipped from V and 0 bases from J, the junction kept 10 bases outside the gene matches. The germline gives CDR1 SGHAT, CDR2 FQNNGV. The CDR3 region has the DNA TGTGCCAGCAGCTTAGAACCGGCAGGGGGCCCAAGCTCCTACGAGCAGTACTTC. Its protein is CASSLEPAGGPSSYEQYF.

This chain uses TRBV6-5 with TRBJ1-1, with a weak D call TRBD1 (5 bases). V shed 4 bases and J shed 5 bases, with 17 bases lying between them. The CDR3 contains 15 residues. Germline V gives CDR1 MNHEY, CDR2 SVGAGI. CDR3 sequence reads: CASSSPDGGGTEAFF. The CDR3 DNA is TGTGCCAGCAGTTCCCCGGACGGGGGAGGGACTGAAGCTTTCTTT.

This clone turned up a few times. The CDR3: CASSGINPQETQYF. The DNA of the CDR3 is TGTGCCAGCAGTGGTATAAATCCTCAAGAGACCCAGTACTTC. The rearrangement uses TRBV6-4 and TRBJ2-5; D call uncertain. Trimming shortened V by 4 bases and J by 2 bases, and 11 bases separated the two germline ends. CDR1 and CDR2 from the germline V gene are MRHNA and SNTAGT. The length of the CDR3 is 14 residues.

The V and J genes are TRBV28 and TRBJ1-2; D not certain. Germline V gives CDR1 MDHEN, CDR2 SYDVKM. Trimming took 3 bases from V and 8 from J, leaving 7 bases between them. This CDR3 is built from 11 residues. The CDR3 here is CASSFAEGYTF. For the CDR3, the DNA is TGTGCCAGCAGTTTTGCAGAAGGCTACACCTTC.

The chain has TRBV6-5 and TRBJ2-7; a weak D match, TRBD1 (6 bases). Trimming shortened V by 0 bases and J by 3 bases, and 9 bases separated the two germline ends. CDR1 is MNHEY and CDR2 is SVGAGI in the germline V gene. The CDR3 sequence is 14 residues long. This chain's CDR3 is CASSYSGGGYEQYV. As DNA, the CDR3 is TGTGCCAGCAGTTACTCAGGGGGTGGCTACGAGCAGTACGTC.

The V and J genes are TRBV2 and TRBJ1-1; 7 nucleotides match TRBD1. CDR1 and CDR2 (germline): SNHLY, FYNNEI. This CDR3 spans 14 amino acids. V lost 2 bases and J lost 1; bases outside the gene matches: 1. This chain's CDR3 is CASSERDRNTEAFF. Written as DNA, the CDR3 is TGTGCCAGCAGTGAAAGGGACAGGAACACTGAAGCTTTCTTT.

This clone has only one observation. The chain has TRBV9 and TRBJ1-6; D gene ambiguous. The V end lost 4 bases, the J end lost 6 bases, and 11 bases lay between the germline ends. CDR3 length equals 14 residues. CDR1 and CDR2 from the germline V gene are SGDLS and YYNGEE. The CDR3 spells CASSIGNPNSPLHF. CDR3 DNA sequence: TGTGCCAGCAGCATAGGGAATCCTAATTCACCCCTCCACTTT.

CDR3 nucleotide sequence: TGTGCCAGCAGCGCAACAGGTAGCTCTGGAAACACCATATATTTT. It is translated as CASSATGSSGNTIYF. The chain couples TRBV7-2 to TRBJ1-3; TRBD1 might be the D (5 bases). Trimming pared 5 bases from V and 0 bases from J, leaving 11 bases between. CDR1 is SGHTA and CDR2 is FQGNSA in the germline V gene. The CDR3 has 15 amino acids.

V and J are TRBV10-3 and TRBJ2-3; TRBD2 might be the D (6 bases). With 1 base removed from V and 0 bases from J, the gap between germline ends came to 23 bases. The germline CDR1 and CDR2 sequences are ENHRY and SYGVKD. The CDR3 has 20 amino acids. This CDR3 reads CAISEFEGPVRDASTDTQYF. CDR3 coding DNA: TGTGCCATCAGTGAGTTTGAGGGGCCCGTGCGGGATGCTAGCACAGATACGCAGTATTTT.

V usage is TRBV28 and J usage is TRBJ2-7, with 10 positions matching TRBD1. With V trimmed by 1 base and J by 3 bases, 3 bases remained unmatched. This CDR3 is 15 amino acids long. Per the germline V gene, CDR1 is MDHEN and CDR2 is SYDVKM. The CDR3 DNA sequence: TGTGCCAGCAGTTTATTGGGACAGGGGAACTACGAGCAGTACTTC. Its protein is CASSLLGQGNYEQYF. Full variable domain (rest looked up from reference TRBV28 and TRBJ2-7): DVKVTQSSRYLVKRTGEKVFLECVQDMDHENMFWYRQDPGLGLRLIYFSYDVKMKEKGDIPEGYSVSREKKERFSLILESASTNQTSMYLCASSLLGQGNYEQYFGPGTRLTVT.

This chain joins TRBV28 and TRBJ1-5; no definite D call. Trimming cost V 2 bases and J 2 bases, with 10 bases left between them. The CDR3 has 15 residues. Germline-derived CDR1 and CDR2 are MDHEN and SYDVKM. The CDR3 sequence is CASSLTVVGNQPQHF. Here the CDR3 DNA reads TGTGCCAGCAGTTTAACGGTAGTAGGCAATCAGCCCCAGCATTTT. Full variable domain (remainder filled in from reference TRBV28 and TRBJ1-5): DVKVTQSSRYLVKRTGEKVFLECVQDMDHENMFWYRQDPGLGLRLIYFSYDVKMKEKGDIPEGYSVSREKKERFSLILESASTNQTSMYLCASSLTVVGNQPQHFGDGTRLSIL.

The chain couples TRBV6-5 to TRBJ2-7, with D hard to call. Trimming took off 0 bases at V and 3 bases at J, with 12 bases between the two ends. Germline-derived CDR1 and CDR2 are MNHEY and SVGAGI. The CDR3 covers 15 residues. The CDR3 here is CASSYSISGYYEQYF. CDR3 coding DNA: TGTGCCAGCAGTTACTCGATTTCCGGGTACTACGAGCAGTACTTC.